This TCR beta chain was observed in a study of control samples from healthy donors and cancer patients (dated by TCRdb to 2020 to 2021). Cut back by 4 bases and 3 bases, the V and J ends lie 13 bases apart. The CDR3 contains 14 residues, cysteine and phenylalanine counted. CDR3 DNA is the only sequence kept; it has 42 bases, read in frame from the first base. The germline V gene encodes CDR1 MNHEY and CDR2 SVGEGT. Receptors were amplified or captured by the immunoSEQ multiplex PCR assay. This is the immuneACCESS table as TCRdb keeps it, with only in-frame sequences that have V and J called. A part of the clones is gone; compared with another copy, unresolved V genes explain less than half, and the rest is unexplained. Across this sample there are approximately 9,100 clones, with 90% to 95% seen only once. Of the sample, just under 20% is held by the ten largest clones. Remarks on this clone: The target of this receptor is not known. The input lacks base qualities; no much larger clone sits a single base away.

The rearranged chain carries TRBV6-2 or TRBV6-3 and TRBJ2-7; the D assignment is uncertain and may be TRBD1 or TRBD2, with 6 bases supporting each. The specimen was PBMCs. This clonotype was sampled from a man between 60 and 75 years old with colorectal cancer. Here is the DNA: TGTGCCAGCAGTTTAGGAGGGGGTGTCTACGAGCAGTACTTC. This encodes CASSLGGGVYEQYF.